These 6 T cell receptor beta chains originate from one sample sequenced in a study of shared clonotypes between healthy human individuals. Sequencing used immunoSEQ multiplex PCR; TCRdb keeps in-frame clones, though not all of them. The table has about 1.5 million clones, 98% seen once. The sequencing sample was made of naive CD4+ T cells sorted from blood. The subset denotes: CD45RA+ positively selected. The source is a young man in good health.

The chain is built from TRBV6-5 and TRBJ2-3, with 7 nucleotides matching TRBD1. From germline, CDR1 is MNHEY and CDR2 SVGAGI. The ends lost 2 bases at V and 2 bases at J; junction bases unmatched: 4. CDR3 size: 15 residues. The CDR3 reads CASSYKDRNTDTQYF. The CDR3 nucleotides read TGTGCCAGCAGTTACAAGGACAGGAACACAGATACGCAGTATTTT.

V is TRBV5-6 and J is TRBJ2-2; 8 nucleotides agree with TRBD2. Germline V gene sequence: CDR1 SGHDT, CDR2 YYEEEE. The CDR3 has 16 residues. The junction had 3 bases not matched to a gene; V was cut back by 1 base and J by 1 base. CDR3: CASSLPSGGNTGELFF. CDR3 in DNA: TGTGCCAGCAGCTTGCCCAGCGGGGGGAACACCGGGGAGCTGTTTTTT. The full variable domain, in which reference TRBV5-6 and TRBJ2-2 provide the parts outside the CDR3, is DAGVTQSPTHLIKTRGQQVTLRCSPKSGHDTVSWYQQALGQGPQFIFQYYEEEERQRGNFPDRFSGHQFPNYSSELNVNALLLGDSALYLCASSLPSGGNTGELFFGEGSRLTVL.

This rearrangement joins TRBV2 to TRBJ1-2; D remains unclear. Germline values: CDR1 SNHLY, CDR2 FYNNEI. This CDR3 region has 12 residues. V shed 5 bases and J shed 7 bases, with 11 bases lying between them. The CDR3 is CASSPGAGGYTF. The CDR3 coding sequence is TGTGCCAGCAGTCCGGGAGCTGGTGGCTACACCTTC.

Only one count was recorded for this clone. Additional DNA sequences in this sample encode the identical CDR3. V is TRBV18 and J is TRBJ2-7; the D is unclear. Germline V gene data show CDR1 as KGHSH and CDR2 as LQKENI. V dropped 2 bases and J dropped 0 bases, with 8 bases sitting between them. There are 14 residues in the CDR3. In DNA form, the CDR3 reads TGTGCCAGCTCACCAATCGCCGGCTCCTACGAGCAGTACTTC. As protein: CASSPIAGSYEQYF.

The chain is built from TRBV4-1 and TRBJ1-2, with D maybe TRBD1 (5 bases). Deletions cut 0 bases from V and 5 bases from J, with 19 bases between. The CDR3 consists of 17 residues. CDR1 is MGHRA and CDR2 is YSYEKL in the germline V gene. CDR3 region: CASSQDLGTLGLYGYTF. DNA of the CDR3: TGCGCCAGCAGCCAAGATCTTGGGACTTTGGGACTATATGGCTACACCTTC.

V and J are TRBV29-1 and TRBJ1-3; possible D gene TRBD1, 5 bases. Germline-derived CDR1 and CDR2 are SQVTM and ANQGSEA. V lost 8 bases and J lost 1, with 9 bases in between. The CDR3 runs to 12 residues. As DNA, the CDR3 is TGCAGCTCCAGGGATTCTGGAAACACCATATATTTT. Its translation is CSSRDSGNTIYF. The full variable domain, with the rest looked up from reference TRBV29-1 and TRBJ1-3, is SAVISQKPSRDICQRGTSLTIQCQVDSQVTMMFWYRQQPGQSLTLIATANQGSEATYESGFVIDKFPISRPNLTFSTLTVSNMSPEDSSIYLCSSRDSGNTIYFGEGSWLTVV.